The sequence of this TCR beta chain was determined in a study of blood T cell repertoires in COVID-19. Background on the study: Whether acute or convalescent, the COVID-19 samples came from the United States, Italy and Spain. Sources were T cells, B-cell-depleted T cells, or PBMCs; the material itself was cDNA or gDNA.

This clone was counted only a few times. CDR3 size: 18 residues. Seattle patients were enrolled during active infection and followed longitudinally. Per the authors' pipeline: Amplification from reference gene primers served as the basis for estimated nucleated cell counts. Here immunoSEQ multiplex PCR was the method, and the copy in TCRdb shows in-frame clones only, minus some. V and J calls and clone size are copied from that table; D and trimming were computed from the DNA. The table includes fewer than 300,000 clones, around 85% detected once. The sequence was collected from a woman in her thirties with COVID-19, enrolled during active disease. The chain uses TRBV7-5 and TRBJ1-5; TRBD1 was called by the table and not checked on the DNA. TRBV7-5 is a recognized pseudogene. The sequenced sample consisted of peripheral blood. The DNA of the CDR3 is TGTGTCAGAAGCCCCCTAGATAGCGCAGGGGGCGCAAGTCAGCCCCAGCATTTT. Amino acid sequence: CVRSPLDSAGGASQPQHF.